This record covers a single T cell receptor beta chain. The assay was immunoSEQ multiplex PCR, and TCRdb's table has in-frame clones only and misses some. This sample yields tens of thousands of clones, of which about 90% are seen a single time; about 0.43% belongs to the top ten. The data stem from a study of technical replicates of blood from several donors. V was shortened by 6 bases and J by 6 bases, with 11 bases between the two germline ends. The CDR3 contains 12 residues. Germline lookup yields CDR1 LNHNV and CDR2 YYDKDF (reference sequence). The gene calls are TRBV15 and TRBJ1-1, with TRBD1 as a possible D gene (6 bases). This receptor was obtained from a human donor in good health. The sample taken for sequencing was T cells isolated from PBMCs. The CDR3 coding sequence is TGTGCCACCAGGCGGACAGATTCTGAAGCTTTCTTT. It encodes CATRRTDSEAFF. The full variable domain, with the rest looked up from reference TRBV15 and TRBJ1-1, is DAMVIQNPRYQVTQFGKPVTLSCSQTLNHNVMYWYQQKSSQAPKLLFHYYDKDFNNEADTPDNFQSRRPNTSFCFLDIRSPGLGDTAMYLCATRRTDSEAFFGQGTRLTVV.